This entry lists 28 T cell receptor beta chains sequenced from one sample in a study of Ad26.COV2.S vaccination and SARS-CoV-2 variants. The table came from immunoSEQ multiplex PCR; TCRdb's copy has only in-frame clones and leaves some out. The sample carries hundreds of thousands of clones, about 90% recorded once. Treatment noted: around 19 received Ad26.COV2.S at low or high dose, single or two shots; several received placebo; per-sample allocation not given. Each sample was drawn 63 days after the first injection (of vaccine or placebo). The specimen comprised peripheral blood, sampled in a trial of Ad26.COV2.S vaccine versus placebo. Receptors were obtained from a person between 18 and 65 years old who received the Ad26.COV2.S COVID-19 vaccine or a placebo.

This clone was seen a few times. V gene TRBV5-6 combines with J gene TRBJ1-3; a possible D gene is TRBD1 (6 bases). The length of the CDR3 is 15 residues. V gave up 4 bases and J gave up 7 bases, with 18 bases separating them. Germline values: CDR1 SGHDT, CDR2 YYEEEE. CDR3 sequence reads: CASSQISTGRNTIYF. CDR3 in DNA: TGTGCCAGCAGCCAAATATCGACAGGCAGGAACACCATATATTTT. Complete variable domain (other parts from reference TRBV5-6 and TRBJ1-3): DAGVTQSPTHLIKTRGQQVTLRCSPKSGHDTVSWYQQALGQGPQFIFQYYEEEERQRGNFPDRFSGHQFPNYSSELNVNALLLGDSALYLCASSQISTGRNTIYFGEGSWLTVV.

The chain recombines TRBV6-5 with TRBJ1-1, with 8 bases aligning to TRBD1. This CDR3 spans 13 amino acids. CDR1 is MNHEY and CDR2 is SVGAGI in the germline V gene. The ends lost 5 bases at V and 6 bases at J; junction bases unmatched: 5. The CDR3 sequence: CASSRQGRSEAFF. The CDR3, as DNA: TGTGCCAGCAGTAGACAGGGGAGGTCTGAAGCTTTCTTT.

The chain employs TRBV30 and TRBJ2-1; D uncertain. Germline lookup yields CDR1 GTSNPN and CDR2 SVGIG (reference sequence). V was pared by 4 bases and J by 2 bases, with 12 bases between. This CDR3 is built from 14 residues. CDR3 loop: CAWKGRLTYNEQFF. As DNA, the CDR3 is TGTGCCTGGAAAGGACGGCTTACCTACAATGAGCAGTTCTTC.

CDR3 DNA: TGTGCCAGCAGCCTTAACGTGGCTCTTAATCAGCCCCAGCATTTT. Translating gives CASSLNVALNQPQHF. The rearrangement links TRBV27 to TRBJ1-5; D is unresolved. The germline V gene has CDR1 MNHEY and CDR2 SMNVEV (reference sequence). Trimming took 6 bases from V and 4 from J, leaving 16 bases between them. CDR3 length: 15 residues.

This chain links TRBV5-1 with TRBJ2-7; D may be TRBD1 (5 bases). This CDR3 comprises 14 residues. Looked up from germline, CDR1 is SGHRS and CDR2 is YFSETQ. V was clipped by 0 bases and J by 2 bases, with 9 bases between them. The CDR3 here is CASSLEGLTYEQYF. Here the CDR3 DNA reads TGCGCCAGCAGCTTGGAGGGGCTCACCTACGAGCAGTACTTC.

The V and J genes are TRBV7-9 and TRBJ1-2; D is ambiguous. From germline, CDR1 is SEHNR and CDR2 FQNEAQ (reference sequence). CDR3 length: 14 amino acids. Between the trimmed V and J ends, which lost 1 base and 7 bases, there was a span of 13 bases. The CDR3, as DNA: TGTGCCAGCAGCTTAGGTTTCAGGAATGGTGGCTACACCTTC. Translated: CASSLGFRNGGYTF. The whole variable domain, remainder taken from reference TRBV7-9 and TRBJ1-2, is DTGVSQNPRHKITKRGQNVTFRCDPISEHNRLYWYRQTLGQGPEFLTYFQNEAQLEKSRLLSDRFSAERPKGSFSTLEIQRTEQGDSAMYLCASSLGFRNGGYTFGSGTRLTVV.

This chain joins TRBV11-2 and TRBJ2-1; 8 nucleotides agree with TRBD2. Germline values: CDR1 SGHAT, CDR2 FQNNGV. J was trimmed by 3 bases and V by 6 bases; bases with no gene match: 7. CDR3 length equals 15 residues. This CDR3 reads CASSSAGAYYNEQFF. The CDR3 nucleotides read TGTGCCAGCAGTTCAGCGGGGGCATACTACAATGAGCAGTTCTTC.

V usage is TRBV11-2 and J usage is TRBJ2-7; the D is unclear. The V gene's germline CDR1 is SGHAT and CDR2 FQNNGV. CDR3 size: 16 residues. V gave up 5 bases and J gave up 0 bases, with 17 bases separating them. CDR3 DNA: TGTGCCAGCAGCCAAGAAGGCTTGGGCTTCTCCTACGAGCAGTACTTC. As protein: CASSQEGLGFSYEQYF.

The chain uses TRBV12-3 or TRBV12-4 and TRBJ2-1; D is unclear. CDR3 size: 11 residues. The germline V and J ends were trimmed by 4 bases and 8 bases, with 6 bases remaining between them. The CDR3 loop is CASSYVHEQFF. The CDR3 DNA reads TGTGCCAGCAGTTATGTTCATGAGCAGTTCTTC.

In DNA, the CDR3 is TGTGCCAGCAGCGGGGACAGGGATGGAGAGACCCAGTACTTC. Amino acids: CASSGDRDGETQYF. V and J are TRBV12-1 and TRBJ2-5; the table assigns TRBD1, which was not confirmed against the DNA. TRBV12-1 is labeled a pseudogene. The CDR3 covers 14 residues.

V gene TRBV7-9 combines with J gene TRBJ2-1; 7 nucleotides match TRBD1. CDR1 and CDR2 (germline): SEHNR, FQNEAQ (reference sequence). V was pared by 5 bases and J by 7 bases, with 5 bases of the junction left unmatched. The CDR3 is 13 amino acids. This chain's CDR3 is CASSQGVGNEQFF. Written as DNA, the CDR3 is TGTGCCAGCAGCCAGGGGGTAGGGAATGAGCAGTTCTTC. The full variable domain, with the rest looked up from reference TRBV7-9 and TRBJ2-1, is DTGVSQNPRHKITKRGQNVTFRCDPISEHNRLYWYRQTLGQGPEFLTYFQNEAQLEKSRLLSDRFSAERPKGSFSTLEIQRTEQGDSAMYLCASSQGVGNEQFFGPGTRLTVL.

The chain carries TRBV5-1 and TRBJ2-7; 7 bases align to TRBD2. The CDR3 has 14 residues. The germline gives CDR1 SGHRS, CDR2 YFSETQ. The V gene end was trimmed by 4 bases and the J gene end by 6 bases; junction bases not matched to a gene: 10. CDR3 sequence (DNA): TGCGCCAGCAGCAGCGGGACGCTGGGGAGCGAGCAGTACTTC. Residues: CASSSGTLGSEQYF.

This clone appeared once. V usage is TRBV5-4 and J usage is TRBJ1-1; D might be TRBD1 (5 bases). This CDR3 spans 14 amino acids. From germline, CDR1 is SGHNT and CDR2 YYREEE (reference sequence). V dropped 1 base and J dropped 4 bases, with 11 bases sitting between them. CDR3 region: CASSLRQFTTEAFF. CDR3 DNA sequence: TGTGCCAGCAGCTTGAGACAGTTCACCACTGAAGCTTTCTTT.

The chain links TRBV6-2 or TRBV6-3 to TRBJ2-7, with D perhaps matching TRBD2 (5 bases). CDR3 length equals 13 residues. Germline CDR1 MNHEY, CDR2 SVGEGT. Trimming removed 5 bases from V and 6 bases from J, with 14 bases in between. The CDR3 DNA is TGTGCCAGCAGTCGGACTCCTCGAGGCGAGCAGTACTTC. Translation: CASSRTPRGEQYF.

This clone was seen just once. CDR3 DNA: TGTGCCAGCAGCCTGGGACAGCATCTTAATTCACCCCTCCACTTT. Protein: CASSLGQHLNSPLHF. The chain recombines TRBV4-2 with TRBJ1-6; 7 bases line up with TRBD1. CDR1 and CDR2 from the germline V gene are LGHNA and YNFKEQ. The CDR3 loop spans 15 amino acids. J lost 6 bases, V lost 4 bases, and 6 bases had no gene match.

Comment on this clone: The same CDR3 arises from other DNA sequences in this sample as well. The chain joins TRBV3-1 (or the pseudogene TRBV3-2) to TRBJ2-5; 9 bases align to TRBD1. Germline V gene lookup returns CDR1 LGHDT and CDR2 YNNKEL (reference sequence). The V segment lost 0 bases and the J segment 2 bases; nucleotides outside the gene matches: 1. This CDR3 is 15 amino acids long. CDR3 protein: CASSQEGTGQETQYF. The DNA of the CDR3 is TGTGCCAGCAGCCAAGAGGGGACAGGGCAAGAGACCCAGTACTTC.

The chain joins TRBV7-6 to TRBJ2-7; D perhaps matches TRBD1 (6 bases). The length of the CDR3 is 14 residues. Germline loops: CDR1 SGHVS, CDR2 FNYEAQ. V was trimmed by 5 bases and J by 3 bases, leaving 14 bases between them. The CDR3 DNA sequence: TGTGCCAGCAGCCCCACAGGGTCTGGCTACGAGCAGTACTTC. Its protein is CASSPTGSGYEQYF. The full variable domain, its missing parts supplied by reference TRBV7-6 and TRBJ2-7, is GAGVSQSPRYKVTKRGQDVALRCDPISGHVSLYWYRQALGQGPEFLTYFNYEAQQDKSGLPNDRFSAERPEGSISTLTIQRTEQRDSAMYRCASSPTGSGYEQYFGPGTRLTVT.

This chain joins TRBV11-2 and TRBJ2-2; no clear D gene. This CDR3 is 16 amino acids long. Trimming left V 5 bases short and J 0 bases short, with 13 bases between. Germline V CDR1 and CDR2: SGHAT, FQNNGV. In DNA, the CDR3 is TGTGCCAGCAGCCCTTTTGGGGTTGCGAACACCGGGGAGCTGTTTTTT. Translated: CASSPFGVANTGELFF.

This chain uses TRBV4-1 with TRBJ2-3, with D perhaps being TRBD1 or TRBD2 (6 bases each). In germline, CDR1 is MGHRA, CDR2 YSYEKL. This CDR3 is 17 amino acids long. V was clipped by 0 bases and J by 4 bases, with 17 bases between them. CDR3 bases: TGCGCCAGCAGCCAAGATAAGGGGGGCTGGGGCGCAGATACGCAGTATTTT. Amino acids: CASSQDKGGWGADTQYF.

The chain links TRBV4-1 to TRBJ1-2, with 11 bases that match TRBD1. V was pared by 4 bases and J by 0 bases, with 10 bases of the junction left unmatched. The CDR3 is 18 residues long. Germline loops: CDR1 MGHRA, CDR2 YSYEKL. CDR3 loop: CASSRTGTGGPSNYGYTF. The DNA of the CDR3 is TGCGCCAGCAGCCGCACCGGGACAGGGGGACCTTCTAACTATGGCTACACCTTC.

The chain employs TRBV10-3 and TRBJ2-1, with D possibly being TRBD2 (5 bases). V was trimmed by 6 bases and J by 5 bases, leaving 17 bases between them. The CDR3 has 15 amino acids. CDR1 and CDR2 from the germline V gene are ENHRY and SYGVKD. Here the CDR3 reads CAIRLNIGGDNEQFF. For the CDR3, the DNA is TGTGCCATCAGACTCAACATTGGAGGTGACAATGAGCAGTTCTTC.

The chain links TRBV12-3 or TRBV12-4 to TRBJ1-2; D is unresolved. The CDR3 loop spans 11 amino acids. The ends were cut back, 8 bases at V and 8 bases at J, with 12 bases in the middle. CDR3 sequence (DNA): TGTGCCAGCGGTAGAACCTGGGGCTACACCTTC. This codes for CASGRTWGYTF.

The rearrangement uses TRBV4-1 and TRBJ2-6; 7 nucleotides match TRBD1. This CDR3 has 19 amino acids. Germline CDR1 reads MGHRA; CDR2 reads YSYEKL. Losses at the gene ends were 0 bases for V and 1 base for J; bases not matched to a gene: 9. CDR3 region: CASSQESRDRISGANVLTF. In DNA, the CDR3 is TGCGCCAGCAGCCAAGAGTCCCGGGACAGAATATCTGGGGCCAACGTCCTGACTTTC.

The V gene is TRBV4-3, the J gene TRBJ2-5; D assignment may be TRBD1 or TRBD2 (5 bases each). Germline V gene sequence: CDR1 LGHNA, CDR2 YSLEER. Trimming took 4 bases from V and 9 from J, leaving 15 bases between them. This CDR3 contains 13 residues. In nucleotides, the CDR3 is TGCGCCAGCAGCCGAGACAGAGACGGGGCCCAGTACTTC. Its protein product is CASSRDRDGAQYF.

V usage is TRBV9 and J usage is TRBJ2-1; a possible D gene is TRBD1 (6 bases). CDR1 is SGDLS, CDR2 YYNGEE, per germline. Trimming took off 3 bases at V and 4 bases at J, with 14 bases between the two ends. This CDR3 region has 15 residues. The CDR3 sequence: CASSERTGTYNEQFF. In DNA form, the CDR3 reads TGTGCCAGCAGCGAACGGACTGGGACATACAATGAGCAGTTCTTC.

The V call is TRBV27, the J call TRBJ2-1; possible D gene TRBD2, 6 bases. This CDR3 contains 14 residues. Germline V gene sequence: CDR1 MNHEY, CDR2 SMNVEV (reference sequence). Trimming pared 6 bases from V and 4 bases from J, leaving 13 bases between. DNA for the CDR3: TGTGCCAGCAGCGATAGCGGAAATTACAATGAGCAGTTCTTC. Encoded protein: CASSDSGNYNEQFF.

J is TRBJ2-3 and V is TRBV21-1; no check of the table's D call, TRBD1, against the DNA was made. TRBV21-1 is a known pseudogene. The CDR3 runs 17 residues. The CDR3 nucleotides read TGTGCCAGCAGCATCGTGGACCGGGACAGCGCCACAGATACGCAGTATTTT. Amino acid sequence: CASSIVDRDSATDTQYF.

The chain carries TRBV5-4 and TRBJ2-7, with D unresolved. Germline CDR1 SGHNT, CDR2 YYREEE (reference sequence). Trimming stripped 4 bases from V and 0 bases from J, with 11 bases between. This CDR3 is 14 amino acids long. CDR3 residues: CASSKTVSSYEQYF. The CDR3 coding sequence is TGTGCCAGCAGCAAGACTGTGAGCTCCTACGAGCAGTACTTC. The full variable domain, with the rest looked up from reference TRBV5-4 and TRBJ2-7, is ETGVTQSPTHLIKTRGQQVTLRCSSQSGHNTVSWYQQALGQGPQFIFQYYREEENGRGNFPPRFSGLQFPNYSSELNVNALELDDSALYLCASSKTVSSYEQYFGPGTRLTVT.